The 13 T cell receptor beta chains given below trace back to one sample, sequenced in a study of identical twins. One entry per CDR3 protein, called by TCRdb with MiXCR from the 5' RACE reads. In the table there are under 900,000 distinct CDR3 sequences, around a sixth of which are singletons. This sample was also put to use in a study of T cells expressing NK-cell markers.

Sequenced input: PBMCs. All receptors come from a woman under 30 in good health.

This clonotype showed up just a few times. The chain employs TRBV12-5 and TRBJ1-5, with TRBD1 matching 7 bases. CDR3 length equals 13 residues. The ends lost 6 bases at V and 5 bases at J; junction bases unmatched: 4. Germline CDR1 and CDR2: LGHNT and FRNRAP. The DNA of the CDR3 is TGTGCTAGTGGACAGGGGATTTATCAGCCCCAGCATTTT. This sequence encodes CASGQGIYQPQHF. The full variable domain, completed using reference TRBV12-5 and TRBJ1-5, is DARVTQTPRHKVTEMGQEVTMRCQPILGHNTVFWYRQTMMQGLELLAYFRNRAPLDDSGMPKDRFSAEMPDATLATLKIQPSEPRDSAVYFCASGQGIYQPQHFGDGTRLSIL.

At least ten counts were recorded for this clonotype. This chain links TRBV9 with TRBJ2-7; 8 positions agree with TRBD1. The CDR3 runs 14 residues. Germline V gene sequence: CDR1 SGDLS, CDR2 YYNGEE. With V trimmed by 4 bases and J by 1 base, 4 bases remained unmatched. CDR3 sequence (DNA): TGTGCCAGCAGCAAACAGGGGGGATCCTACGAGCAGTACTTC. Its protein product is CASSKQGGSYEQYF. Looking up the rest from reference TRBV9 and TRBJ2-7 gives the full variable domain: DSGVTQTPKHLITATGQRVTLRCSPRSGDLSVYWYQQSLDQGLQFLIQYYNGEERAKGNILERFSAQQFPDLHSELNLSSLELGDSALYFCASSKQGGSYEQYFGPGTRLTVT.

CDR3 protein: CASSVVYNEQFF. In DNA form, the CDR3 reads TGTGCCAGCAGCGTAGTGTACAATGAGCAGTTCTTC. The V gene is TRBV9, the J gene TRBJ2-1; D is ambiguous. CDR1 SGDLS and CDR2 YYNGEE come from the germline V gene. The CDR3 sequence is 12 residues long. With 0 bases removed from V and 4 bases from J, the gap between germline ends came to 2 bases.

The J gene is TRBJ2-5, the V gene TRBV20-1, with D possibly being TRBD1 (6 bases). Trimming pared 7 bases from V and 2 bases from J, leaving 14 bases between. Germline CDR1 reads DFQATT; CDR2 reads SNEGSKA (reference sequence). This CDR3 region has 13 residues. This chain's CDR3 is CSVDRILQETQYF. The CDR3 nucleotides read TGCAGTGTAGACAGGATCCTTCAAGAGACCCAGTACTTC.

This chain uses TRBV9 with TRBJ2-3; 8 nucleotides match TRBD2. Germline assignment: CDR1 SGDLS and CDR2 YYNGEE. Trimming took 6 bases from V and 9 from J; bases not matched to a gene: 12. This CDR3 has 14 amino acids. CDR3 nucleotides: TGTGCCAGCACCGGGAGGGGTTCTGAGACAACGCAGTATTTT. It encodes CASTGRGSETTQYF.

This clonotype was counted a few times. The CDR3: CASRRAGVSYEQYF. CDR3 DNA sequence: TGTGCCAGCAGACGAGCGGGGGTCTCCTACGAGCAGTACTTC. The chain couples TRBV3-1 to TRBJ2-7, with 8 bases matching TRBD2. J lost 0 bases, V lost 6 bases, and 4 bases had no gene match. This CDR3 is 14 amino acids long. The germline V gene has CDR1 LGHDT and CDR2 YNNKEL (reference sequence).

The chain joins TRBV20-1 to TRBJ2-3; 8 bases are a match to TRBD2. The V and J ends lost 2 bases and 4 bases, in that order; junction bases with no gene match: 11. Germline V gene sequence: CDR1 DFQATT, CDR2 SNEGSKA (reference sequence). The CDR3 loop spans 16 amino acids. As DNA, the CDR3 is TGCAGTGCTAGATCGTTCGGTAGCGGGAAACCAGATACGCAGTATTTT. Translating it yields CSARSFGSGKPDTQYF.

This clonotype was seen a handful of times. The gene calls are TRBV15 and TRBJ2-7; the match to TRBD1 covers 7 bases. After removal of 0 bases from V and 3 bases from J, the junction contained 2 bases not matched to a gene. The CDR3 covers 14 residues. CDR1 is LNHNV, CDR2 YYDKDF, per germline (reference sequence). This CDR3 is CATSRETGNYEQYF. The CDR3 DNA reads TGTGCCACCAGCAGAGAGACAGGGAACTACGAGCAGTACTTC. The variable domain in full, completed from reference TRBV15 and TRBJ2-7, reads DAMVIQNPRYQVTQFGKPVTLSCSQTLNHNVMYWYQQKSSQAPKLLFHYYDKDFNNEADTPDNFQSRRPNTSFCFLDIRSPGLGDTAMYLCATSRETGNYEQYFGPGTRLTVT.

This clonotype was seen a few times. The V call is TRBV10-3, the J call TRBJ1-1; D is undetermined. V lost 0 bases, J lost 10 bases, and 9 bases lay in between. The CDR3 runs to 12 residues. CDR1 is ENHRY, CDR2 SYGVKD, per germline. The CDR3 DNA sequence: TGTGCCATCAGTGAGTCGATCCACGGAGCTTTCTTT. Amino acids: CAISESIHGAFF.

In DNA form, the CDR3 reads TGCGCCAGCAGCCAAGATGAGGGGGCAAGTGAGCAGTACTTC. Residues: CASSQDEGASEQYF. The V call is TRBV4-1, the J call TRBJ2-7; 7 bases fit TRBD1. Trimming at V came to 0 bases and at J to 7 bases, leaving 6 bases not matched to a gene. The CDR3 sequence is 14 residues long. The germline V gene encodes CDR1 MGHRA and CDR2 YSYEKL.

This clonotype was detected only a few times. The chain has TRBV2 and TRBJ1-2; D not resolved. In germline, CDR1 is SNHLY, CDR2 FYNNEI. Deletions cut 4 bases from V and 8 bases from J, with 20 bases between. The CDR3 extends over 15 amino acids. The CDR3 DNA follows: TGTGCCAGCAGTGTACAAAGGGAGGGCCCTAGCGGCTACACCTTC. It codes for CASSVQREGPSGYTF.

The table lists this clonotype with a few counts. The V call is TRBV6-5, the J call TRBJ2-1, with 10 bases identical to TRBD2. The V gene's germline CDR1 is MNHEY and CDR2 SVGAGI. Losses at the gene ends were 6 bases for V and 5 bases for J; bases not matched to a gene: 10. This CDR3 has 16 residues. The DNA of the CDR3 is TGTGCCAGCAGATTACTTACTAGCGGGATCGACAATGAGCAGTTCTTC. Protein sequence: CASRLLTSGIDNEQFF.

This rearrangement joins TRBV6-1 to TRBJ2-5, with 14 bases that match TRBD2. This CDR3 comprises 16 residues. CDR1 MNHNS and CDR2 SASEGT come from the germline V gene. The J segment lost 3 bases and the V segment lost 6 bases, leaving 6 bases of the junction unmatched. The CDR3 is CASRQTGLAGEETQYF. The CDR3 DNA reads as TGTGCCAGCAGGCAGACGGGACTAGCGGGAGAAGAGACCCAGTACTTC.